These 17 T cell receptor beta chains were all obtained from the same sample, sequenced in a study of blood T cell repertoires in COVID-19. Produced via immunoSEQ multiplex PCR; TCRdb's table is partial and in-frame only. The sample records roughly 260,000 clones, roughly 84% being singletons. The sample was peripheral blood. These receptors were collected from a woman aged 40-49 years who had recovered from COVID-19.

The rearrangement joins TRBV28 to TRBJ2-5, with TRBD1 matching 7 bases. CDR1 and CDR2 (germline): MDHEN, SYDVKM. Unmatched junction bases numbered 11, after V lost 5 bases and J lost 5 bases. The length of the CDR3 is 15 residues. The CDR3 bases are TGTGCCAGCAGTCCACGACAGGGAGTGGGCGAGACCCAGTACTTC. Translated: CASSPRQGVGETQYF.

This clone was seen just once. This chain connects TRBV3-1 (or the pseudogene TRBV3-2) to TRBJ2-2; 14 bases fit TRBD2. Trimming removed 1 base from V and 9 bases from J; junction bases left unmatched: 7. Germline CDR1 LGHDT, CDR2 YNNKEL (reference sequence). The CDR3 spans 17 residues. The CDR3 nucleotides are TGTGCCAGCAGCCAAGCCAGTGGACTAGCGGGAGGAAGGGAGCTGTTTTTT. The encoded protein is CASSQASGLAGGRELFF.

This clone was seen a few times. The genes are TRBV2 and TRBJ1-4; TRBD1 agrees at 8 bases. Germline CDR1 reads SNHLY; CDR2 reads FYNNEI. The CDR3 sequence is 15 residues long. The V segment lost 6 bases and the J segment 3 bases; nucleotides outside the gene matches: 6. In DNA form, the CDR3 reads TGTGCCAGCAGACGCGACAGGGGAGCTAATGAAAAACTGTTTTTT. This gives the protein CASRRDRGANEKLFF.

The chain combines TRBV7-2 with TRBJ1-2; 9 nucleotides match TRBD1. This CDR3 comprises 14 residues. CDR1 is SGHTA, CDR2 FQGNSA, per germline. V was clipped by 5 bases and J by 2 bases; unmatched bases: 3. Here the CDR3 DNA reads TGTGCCAGCAGCGCCGGACAGGGGAACTATGGCTACACCTTC. It translates to CASSAGQGNYGYTF.

The V call is TRBV6-4, the J call TRBJ1-2; TRBD1 might be the D (5 bases). This CDR3 spans 16 amino acids. Trimming cost V 7 bases and J 4 bases, with 22 bases left between them. Germline values: CDR1 MRHNA, CDR2 SNTAGT. The CDR3 DNA is TGTGCCAGCACCGTCAGGAAAGGTGAGCAGGGCTATGGCTACACCTTC. This sequence encodes CASTVRKGEQGYGYTF.

The chain employs TRBV11-3 and TRBJ2-3; TRBD1 aligns across 8 bases. V was clipped by 3 bases and J by 0 bases; unmatched bases: 8. The CDR3 extends over 17 amino acids. Germline V gene data show CDR1 as SGHNT and CDR2 as YENEEA. The CDR3 here is CASSLARGPTSTDTQYF. Here the CDR3 DNA reads TGTGCCAGCAGCTTGGCCAGGGGGCCTACTAGCACAGATACGCAGTATTTT.

The J gene is TRBJ2-7, the V gene TRBV6-2 or TRBV6-3, with TRBD2 matching over 8 bases. Germline trimming cut 0 bases from V and 2 bases from J; bases unmatched to any gene: 9. From germline, CDR1 is MNHEY and CDR2 SVGEGT. The CDR3 extends over 17 amino acids. CDR3 coding DNA: TGTGCCAGCAGTTACTCACGAGGCGGGAGGCTACCCTACGAGCAGTACTTC. It is translated as CASSYSRGGRLPYEQYF.

The table lists this clone with a count of one. V usage is TRBV14 and J usage is TRBJ1-1; D unresolved. V lost 8 bases and J lost 1, with 14 bases in between. CDR1 is SGHDN, CDR2 FVKESK, per germline. The CDR3 contains 14 residues. The CDR3 here is CASGRRLQNTEAFF. The CDR3 bases are TGTGCCAGCGGAAGGCGGCTCCAGAACACTGAAGCTTTCTTT.

The rearrangement joins TRBV4-1 to TRBJ1-5; 8 bases map to TRBD1. Germline lookup yields CDR1 MGHRA and CDR2 YSYEKL. V shed 0 bases and J 2 bases; nucleotides not matched to a gene: 9. The CDR3 totals 18 residues. The CDR3 sequence is CASSQEGQGFMGNQPQHF. The CDR3 DNA sequence: TGCGCCAGCAGCCAAGAAGGACAGGGATTTATGGGCAATCAGCCCCAGCATTTT.

In this sample, this clone turned up a few times. The V gene is TRBV28, the J gene TRBJ1-3; TRBD1 aligns across 9 bases. The CDR3 runs to 15 residues. The trim removed 6 bases at V and 4 bases at J, leaving 7 bases unmatched. CDR1 and CDR2 (germline): MDHEN, SYDVKM. As DNA, the CDR3 is TGTGCCAGCAGGCAACAGGGGGCTAGGGGAAACACCATATATTTT. Translation: CASRQQGARGNTIYF.

The rearrangement links TRBV7-2 to TRBJ2-5; D remains unclear. CDR1 SGHTA and CDR2 FQGNSA come from the germline V gene. This CDR3 is 13 amino acids long. V was clipped by 1 base and J by 5 bases, with 8 bases between them. CDR3 in DNA: TGTGCCAGCAGCTTAGGTAGTATTGAGACCCAGTACTTC. This translates into CASSLGSIETQYF.

In this sample, this clone turned up once. The chain employs TRBV19 and TRBJ2-7; possible D gene TRBD2, 6 bases. The CDR3 length is 14 residues. Germline values: CDR1 LNHDA, CDR2 SQIVND (reference sequence). V was shortened by 3 bases and J by 4 bases, with 13 bases between the two germline ends. The CDR3 DNA reads TGTGCCAGTAGTATGGTCAAGGGAGGATACGAGCAGTACTTC. This encodes CASSMVKGGYEQYF. Variable domain in full (rest from reference TRBV19 and TRBJ2-7): DGGITQSPKYLFRKEGQNVTLSCEQNLNHDAMYWYRQDPGQGLRLIYYSQIVNDFQKGDIAEGYSVSREKKESFPLTVTSAQKNPTAFYLCASSMVKGGYEQYFGPGTRLTVT.

This clone appeared a few times. The chain carries TRBV12-3 or TRBV12-4 and TRBJ2-7; D might be TRBD1 (6 bases). V lost 7 bases and J 3 bases, leaving 10 bases between the germline ends. This CDR3 has 12 amino acids. CDR3 nucleotide sequence: TGTGCCAGCATGGGGGCTGTCTACGAGCAGTACTTC. This sequence encodes CASMGAVYEQYF.

The chain joins TRBV29-1 to TRBJ1-3, with D possibly being TRBD1 (6 bases). CDR3 length: 15 amino acids. The germline V gene has CDR1 SQVTM and CDR2 ANQGSEA. V lost 3 bases and J lost 3, with 15 bases in between. The CDR3 nucleotides are TGCAGCGTTGAGAGGCCAGGGGTGGATGGAAACACCATATATTTT. As protein: CSVERPGVDGNTIYF.

The chain couples TRBV5-1 to TRBJ2-2; 7 bases agree with TRBD1. V shed 2 bases, J shed 2 bases, and the junction held 3 bases outside the gene matches. The CDR3 totals 15 residues. Germline V gene lookup returns CDR1 SGHRS and CDR2 YFSETQ. The CDR3 is CASSFGQANTGELFF. CDR3 DNA: TGCGCCAGCAGCTTTGGACAGGCCAACACCGGGGAGCTGTTTTTT.

V is TRBV4-1 and J is TRBJ2-5; the D gene is possibly TRBD2 (5 bases). The CDR3 contains 13 residues. Germline CDR1 MGHRA, CDR2 YSYEKL. Between the trimmed V and J ends, which lost 4 bases and 5 bases, there was a span of 11 bases. CDR3 sequence: CASSRGPGETQYF. CDR3 nucleotides: TGCGCCAGCAGCCGCGGGCCGGGGGAGACCCAGTACTTC.

The chain carries TRBV7-9 and TRBJ1-1; D is ambiguous. V lost 0 bases, J lost 8 bases, and 7 bases lay in between. The CDR3 is made up of 12 amino acids. The V gene's germline CDR1 is SEHNR and CDR2 FQNEAQ (reference sequence). The CDR3 DNA sequence: TGTGCCAGCAGCTTAGCAGCCCGGGAAGCTTTCTTT. Its translation is CASSLAAREAFF.